This TCR beta chain was captured in a study of T-cell reconstitution after alpha-beta-depleted transplantation in children. Germline loops: CDR1 MNHNS, CDR2 SASEGT. The V gene lost 0 bases and the J gene lost 16 bases, with 10 bases spanning the gap. CDR3 size: 11 residues. Molecular barcoding with unique molecular identifiers was used for the TCRbeta library. From the PCR reads, TCRdb called clonotypes with MiXCR, one entry per CDR3 protein. The sample includes over 100,000 distinct CDR3 sequences, 6% to 9% seen only once; the top ten take over 15%. The table lists this clonotype with a few counts. Its specificity is not known. Study-wide findings and caveats: Newly produced T cells mostly provided counts and TCRbeta diversity after one year, as hyperexpanded clones declined. Reportedly, only several hundred clones from non-depleted graft cells drove alpha-beta T-cell counts at about two months. Surviving recipient cells, namely T cells and thymic progenitors, were the source of high day-60 TCRbeta diversity in some patients.

This TCR came from a boy aged 2-15 years with acute lymphoblastic leukemia, due to receive a stem cell transplant. The sequencing used PBMCs, collected before TCRalphabeta/CD19-depleted stem cell transplant. The chain links TRBV6-1 to TRBJ2-4, with D possibly being TRBD1 (6 bases). CDR3: CASSEAWGTYF. DNA of the CDR3: TGTGCCAGCAGTGAAGCATGGGGGACATACTTC.